The clone carrying this T cell receptor beta chain was seen a few times. Its target is unknown. This sample was included in a study of T cells after yellow fever vaccination. Across the whole study: With SMART-Seq v4 Ultra Low Input, the fractions containing low cell numbers were prepared.

This CDR3 has 15 residues. From germline, CDR1 is MGHRA and CDR2 YSYEKL. Trimming took off 6 bases at V and 8 bases at J, with 22 bases between the two ends. MiXCR, applied by TCRdb to the 5' RACE reads, yields one record per CDR3 protein. The sample has about 160,000 distinct CDR3 sequences; 9.3% are singletons. Study-wide results and caveats: The secondary T-cell response peaked on day 5, not day 15, but was weaker.

This sample comprised CD8+ T cells sorted from PBMCs, obtained 45 days after the yellow fever booster vaccination. The V call is TRBV4-1, the J call TRBJ1-2; D not certain. This clonotype was obtained from a man aged 18 to 29 who received the YFV17D yellow fever vaccine. The CDR3 region is CASRTTGGRTGGYTF. The DNA for the CDR3 is TGCGCCAGCAGAACCACGGGAGGCAGGACCGGCGGCTACACCTTC.